What follows are 21 T cell receptor beta chains derived from one specimen sequenced in a study of blood T cells in healthy people across ages. With a J-beta primer mix and a sample-barcoded 5' primer, a second PCR ran roughly 6 to 12 cycles. TCRdb re-called the 5' RACE reads with MiXCR, one entry per CDR3 protein. The sample contains 890,000 or so distinct CDR3 sequences, 55% to 65% of which appear only once. Sequencing was performed on blood. The receptors derive from a man between 25 and 39 years old in good health.

The V gene is TRBV7-2, the J gene TRBJ1-5, with a weak D call TRBD1 (5 bases). Trimming took 1 base from V and 3 from J, leaving 7 bases between them. The length of the CDR3 is 14 residues. Germline loops: CDR1 SGHTA, CDR2 FQGNSA. For the CDR3, the DNA is TGTGCCAGCAGCTTAGAGGGGACCAATCAGCCCCAGCATTTT. As protein: CASSLEGTNQPQHF.

To note about this clonotype: The germline gene is not matched at one end of the junction; a read error may be the cause. V usage is TRBV20-1 and J usage is TRBJ2-3, with 10 bases aligning to TRBD2. CDR1 is DFQATT and CDR2 is SNEGSKA in the germline V gene (reference sequence). The CDR3 runs 14 residues. This CDR3 is CSARAGGRGDTQYF. CDR3 sequence (DNA): TGCAGTGCCAGAGCGGGGGGGCGTGGAGATACGCAGTATTTT.

The chain employs TRBV20-1 and TRBJ2-5; D is perhaps TRBD1 or TRBD2 (6 bases each). The germline CDR1 and CDR2 sequences are DFQATT and SNEGSKA (reference sequence). V was cut by 3 bases and J by 4 bases, with 15 bases left in between. The CDR3 is 14 residues long. CDR3 loop: CSARRGASAETQYF. The CDR3 DNA reads TGCAGTGCTAGGAGGGGGGCAAGCGCAGAGACCCAGTACTTC.

This chain links TRBV7-6 with TRBJ2-5, with 8 bases identical to TRBD1. V shed 5 bases, J shed 0 bases, and the junction held 5 bases outside the gene matches. CDR1 and CDR2 from the germline V gene are SGHVS and FNYEAQ. This CDR3 contains 15 residues. CDR3 DNA: TGTGCCAGCAGCACGACGGACAGGGACCAAGAGACCCAGTACTTC. Translating gives CASSTTDRDQETQYF.

The chain combines TRBV5-1 with TRBJ1-2, with 7 nucleotides matching TRBD1. CDR1 and CDR2 from the germline V gene are SGHRS and YFSETQ. V gave up 4 bases and J gave up 3 bases; unmatched junction bases: 9. The CDR3 is 15 amino acids. The CDR3 is CASSAGGGADYGYTF. The DNA for the CDR3 is TGCGCCAGCAGCGCGGGAGGGGGCGCTGACTATGGCTACACCTTC.

The chain recombines TRBV6-2 or TRBV6-3 with TRBJ2-5; D perhaps matches TRBD2 (5 bases). CDR3 length: 11 residues. From germline, CDR1 is MNHEY and CDR2 SVGEGT. Trimming removed 2 bases from V and 11 bases from J, with 9 bases in between. CDR3 in amino acids: CASSYLQRQYF. In nucleotides, the CDR3 is TGTGCCAGCAGTTACCTTCAGCGGCAGTACTTC.

The chain employs TRBV20-1 and TRBJ2-2; TRBD2 is a possible D gene (5 bases). This CDR3 region has 15 residues. Deletions cut 0 bases from V and 4 bases from J, with 12 bases between. Germline V gene sequence: CDR1 DFQATT, CDR2 SNEGSKA (reference sequence). CDR3 region: CSARDRALVTGELFF. In nucleotides, the CDR3 is TGCAGTGCTAGAGATCGCGCACTAGTCACCGGGGAGCTGTTTTTT.

This chain links TRBV6-1 with TRBJ2-3; 9 nucleotides line up with TRBD1. J lost 3 bases, V lost 8 bases, and 9 bases had no gene match. Germline CDR1 is MNHNS and CDR2 is SASEGT. The CDR3 length is 15 residues. DNA for the CDR3: TGTGCCAGCCTCAAGGGACAGGGCCTGACAGATACGCAGTATTTT. Protein: CASLKGQGLTDTQYF.

This clonotype was picked up a small number of times. CDR3 nucleotides: TGTGCCAGCAGCGTAGGCCTACAGGATAACTATGGCTACACCTTC. Its translation: CASSVGLQDNYGYTF. The gene calls are TRBV9 and TRBJ1-2, with D perhaps matching TRBD1 (5 bases). This CDR3 contains 15 residues. Germline V gives CDR1 SGDLS, CDR2 YYNGEE. V was clipped by 0 bases and J by 1 base, with 10 bases between them.

This chain joins TRBV2 and TRBJ1-5; maybe TRBD1 (6 bases). The CDR3 contains 13 residues. The V end was cut by 6 bases, the J end by 6 bases, with 12 bases between. Germline V gene sequence: CDR1 SNHLY, CDR2 FYNNEI. This CDR3 reads CASREGEGQPQHF. CDR3 DNA: TGTGCCAGCAGGGAGGGGGAAGGTCAGCCCCAGCATTTT.

J is TRBJ2-4 and V is TRBV25-1; D is perhaps TRBD2 (5 bases). The better agreement between TRBJ2-5 and the DNA end casts doubt on the J call. Germline V gene lookup returns CDR1 MGHDK and CDR2 SYGVNS. This CDR3 region has 15 residues. CDR3 loop: CASSELPSPQETQYF. The CDR3 DNA reads as TGTGCCAGCAGTGAATTACCTAGCCCACAAGAGACCCAGTACTTC.

This clonotype was seen a few times. The chain couples TRBV20-1 to TRBJ2-7; TRBD2 matches 10 bases. From germline, CDR1 is DFQATT and CDR2 SNEGSKA (reference sequence). This CDR3 is 13 amino acids long. Trimming at V came to 3 bases and at J to 4 bases, leaving 3 bases not matched to a gene. The CDR3 coding sequence is TGCAGTGCTAGGGGGACTAGCGATTACGAGCAGTACTTC. This translates into CSARGTSDYEQYF.

This chain links TRBV7-9 with TRBJ1-2, with 8 nucleotides matching TRBD1. The germline V gene encodes CDR1 SEHNR and CDR2 FQNEAQ (reference sequence). V lost 2 bases, J lost 8 bases, and 7 bases stayed unmatched. This CDR3 is 14 amino acids long. The CDR3 is CASSLSTGEEGYTF. The CDR3 DNA follows: TGTGCCAGCAGCTTATCGACAGGGGAGGAGGGCTACACCTTC.

This clonotype has a handful of counts. The chain combines TRBV5-1 with TRBJ1-4; D call uncertain. V shed 5 bases and J shed 8 bases, with 16 bases lying between them. CDR1 SGHRS and CDR2 YFSETQ come from the germline V gene. This CDR3 is 14 amino acids long. CDR3 DNA: TGCGCCAGCAGTACACACGGATATCGCGAAAAACTGTTTTTT. Translated: CASSTHGYREKLFF.

This clonotype has more than one count but fewer than ten. The rearrangement uses TRBV7-2 and TRBJ2-1; 9 bases are shared with TRBD2. Per the germline V gene, CDR1 is SGHTA and CDR2 is FQGNSA. The CDR3 has 17 residues. V shed 5 bases, J shed 3 bases, and the junction held 11 bases outside the gene matches. CDR3 protein: CASSPRVAGALYNEQFF. The CDR3 region has the DNA TGTGCCAGCAGCCCGCGAGTAGCGGGGGCCCTCTACAATGAGCAGTTCTTC.

The chain is built from TRBV7-2 and TRBJ2-5; 9 bases fit TRBD2. Germline V gene sequence: CDR1 SGHTA, CDR2 FQGNSA. This CDR3 region has 14 residues. As DNA, the CDR3 is TGTGCTGTGGGGCTAGCGGGGCTCCAAGAGACCCAGTACTTC. Translation: CAVGLAGLQETQYF.

The CDR3, as DNA: TGTGCCACTGGACGTCCCCCAACTAATGAAAAACTGTTTTTT. It yields the protein CATGRPPTNEKLFF. The V call is TRBV2, the J call TRBJ1-4; D not resolved. V lost 10 bases to trimming and J lost 0 bases, with 12 bases between them. The CDR3 totals 14 residues. Germline V lookup: CDR1 SNHLY, CDR2 FYNNEI.

This clonotype was seen a few times. V is TRBV7-2 and J is TRBJ2-5; D is possibly TRBD2 (5 bases). CDR1 and CDR2 from the germline V gene are SGHTA and FQGNSA. V was cut by 5 bases and J by 2 bases, with 12 bases left in between. The CDR3 length is 14 residues. The CDR3 DNA follows: TGTGCCAGCAGCCCCGGACTCATACAAGAGACCCAGTACTTC. Translated: CASSPGLIQETQYF.

The CDR3 reads CASSLGAGLTSPLHF. In nucleotides, the CDR3 is TGTGCCAGCAGTTTAGGGGCAGGGCTGACTTCACCCCTCCACTTT. J is TRBJ1-6 and V is TRBV12-3 or TRBV12-4; tentatively, D is TRBD1 (5 bases). The CDR3 has 15 amino acids. Trimming took 1 base from V and 9 from J, leaving 13 bases between them.

This rearrangement joins TRBV6-5 to TRBJ1-1; the D is unclear. There are 15 residues in the CDR3. V was cut by 0 bases and J by 0 bases, with 8 bases left in between. Germline V gene sequence: CDR1 MNHEY, CDR2 SVGAGI. For the CDR3, the DNA is TGTGCCAGCAGTTACTCGACGTTAATGAACACTGAAGCTTTCTTT. This sequence encodes CASSYSTLMNTEAFF.

Many counts were recorded for this clonotype. The V gene is TRBV6-4, the J gene TRBJ1-2, with 8 bases that match TRBD1. This CDR3 contains 13 residues. Germline values: CDR1 MRHNA, CDR2 SNTAGT. V lost 6 bases and J lost 3; bases outside the gene matches: 3. DNA for the CDR3: TGTGCCAGCAGCCCGGACAGGGACTATGGCTACACCTTC. Protein sequence: CASSPDRDYGYTF.